The rows below give T cell receptor beta chains drawn from one sample of a study of blood T cell repertoires in COVID-19. This table comes from immunoSEQ multiplex PCR, and its TCRdb copy is limited to in-frame clones, with some not included. Found here are approximately 300,000 clones, more than 75% of them singletons; the top ten hold 10%. Material for sequencing was PBMCs or T cells enriched from blood (not recorded which). These TCRs come from a woman between 18 and 30 years old who had recovered from COVID-19. Each CDR3 is given with its conserved first and last residue. D genes are given only for firm matches. Where a row states a size, it is once, few, many or the class of an expanded clone; other rows omit it.

CDR3 DNA: TGTGCCAGCAGCTTACAGCGGGGGCGGGTAGAGACCCAGTACTTC
CDR3 protein: CASSLQRGRVETQYF
D gene: TRBD2
clone size: .
J gene: TRBJ2-5
V gene: TRBV5-8

CDR3 DNA: TGCGCCAGCAGCTTTGACAGGGGGGTTTACGAGCAGTACTTC
CDR3 protein: CASSFDRGVYEQYF
D gene: TRBD1
clone size: .
J gene: TRBJ2-7
V gene: TRBV5-1

CDR3 DNA: TGTGCCAGCAGCTTTCCAGGGGTAGGCTACACCTTC
CDR3 protein: CASSFPGVGYTF
D gene: .
clone size: .
J gene: TRBJ1-2
V gene: TRBV7-9

CDR3 DNA: TGTGCCAGCCAACCTGGAGGCAGCCGTACGAACACTGAAGCTTTCTTT
CDR3 protein: CASQPGGSRTNTEAFF
D gene: .
clone size: .
J gene: TRBJ1-1
V gene: TRBV18

CDR3 DNA: TGTGCCAGCAGCCGAGTCCAGGGAGGCGAGCAGTACTTC
CDR3 protein: CASSRVQGGEQYF
D gene: .
clone size: few
J gene: TRBJ2-7
V gene: TRBV7-9

CDR3 DNA: TGCGCCAGCAGCCCACAGGGGGTGATTACGAATCAGCCCCAGCATTTT
CDR3 protein: CASSPQGVITNQPQHF
D gene: TRBD1
clone size: .
J gene: TRBJ1-5
V gene: TRBV4-1

CDR3 DNA: TGCAGTGCGGCACGCCCAACAGGGGCTTTCTTT
CDR3 protein: CSAARPTGAFF
D gene: .
clone size: .
J gene: TRBJ1-1
V gene: TRBV20-1

CDR3 DNA: TGTGCCAGCAGTTCAGGGAAAGGAAACACCATATATTTT
CDR3 protein: CASSSGKGNTIYF
D gene: .
clone size: once
J gene: TRBJ1-3
V gene: TRBV27

CDR3 DNA: TGTGCCTGGAGCTCCAACCGTGAGGTACGGGTTGAAGCTTTCTTT
CDR3 protein: CAWSSNREVRVEAFF
D gene: .
clone size: .
J gene: TRBJ1-1
V gene: TRBV30

CDR3 DNA: TGTGCCAGCAGCCAAGATGGGCGACAAGCGGGCCAAGAGACCCAGTACTTC
CDR3 protein: CASSQDGRQAGQETQYF
D gene: .
clone size: .
J gene: TRBJ2-5
V gene: TRBV3-1/TRBV3-2

CDR3 DNA: TGTGCCAGCAGCTTAGGGGAAAGCGGGAGGGCCGCAGAGACCCAGTACTTC
CDR3 protein: CASSLGESGRAAETQYF
D gene: TRBD2
clone size: .
J gene: TRBJ2-5
V gene: TRBV7-8

CDR3 DNA: TGTGCCAGCAGTTACCTGTGGGACAGCTCCTATAATTCACCCCTCCACTTT
CDR3 protein: CASSYLWDSSYNSPLHF
D gene: TRBD1
clone size: .
J gene: TRBJ1-6
V gene: TRBV6-2/TRBV6-3

CDR3 DNA: TGTGCCAGCAGTTCACAGGTCCAAGAGACCCAGTACTTC
CDR3 protein: CASSSQVQETQYF
D gene: .
clone size: .
J gene: TRBJ2-5
V gene: TRBV28

CDR3 DNA: TGCGCCAGCAGCCCCCTGGCAGGGGCCTCCACTGAAGCTTTCTTT
CDR3 protein: CASSPLAGASTEAFF
D gene: .
clone size: .
J gene: TRBJ1-1
V gene: TRBV4-1

CDR3 DNA: TGTGCCAGCGGACCCGGGGGGCAGCCCCAGCATTTT
CDR3 protein: CASGPGGQPQHF
D gene: .
clone size: .
J gene: TRBJ1-5
V gene: TRBV27

CDR3 DNA: TGTGCCAGTAGTCCGGACAGGGGTTATCTTCACAATGAGCAGTTCTTC
CDR3 protein: CASSPDRGYLHNEQFF
D gene: TRBD1
clone size: .
J gene: TRBJ2-1
V gene: TRBV19

CDR3 DNA: TGTGCCAGCAGCCCACGGAAGGGAGTTCGGAATGAGCAGTTCTTC
CDR3 protein: CASSPRKGVRNEQFF
D gene: .
clone size: .
J gene: TRBJ2-1
V gene: TRBV9

CDR3 DNA: TGTGCCAGCAGTCGTACAGGGGGCGCTTACGAGCAGTACTTC
CDR3 protein: CASSRTGGAYEQYF
D gene: TRBD1
clone size: .
J gene: TRBJ2-7
V gene: TRBV7-9

CDR3 DNA: TGCGCCAGCAGCTTGGTCGCAGGATCGGATCAGCCCCAGCATTTT
CDR3 protein: CASSLVAGSDQPQHF
D gene: .
clone size: .
J gene: TRBJ1-5
V gene: TRBV5-1

CDR3 DNA: TGTGCCAGCGGGGCTCCCCTTAACTATGGCTACACCTTC
CDR3 protein: CASGAPLNYGYTF
D gene: .
clone size: few
J gene: TRBJ1-2
V gene: TRBV28

CDR3 DNA: TGTGCCAGCAGCTATGGACAGGGGGCGGGTGAGCAGTTCTTC
CDR3 protein: CASSYGQGAGEQFF
D gene: TRBD1
clone size: .
J gene: TRBJ2-1
V gene: TRBV5-6

CDR3 DNA: TGTGCCAGCAGCGTAGGGACTAGCAACTATGGCTACACCTTC
CDR3 protein: CASSVGTSNYGYTF
D gene: .
clone size: few
J gene: TRBJ1-2
V gene: TRBV9

CDR3 DNA: TGTGCCAGCAGCTCAGGGACTAGCGGGACCGGGGCCCAGTACTTC
CDR3 protein: CASSSGTSGTGAQYF
D gene: TRBD2
clone size: .
J gene: TRBJ2-5
V gene: TRBV9

CDR3 DNA: TGTGCCAGCAGCGTAGGTGGAGGAGGGAACGAGCAGTACTTC
CDR3 protein: CASSVGGGGNEQYF
D gene: .
clone size: once
J gene: TRBJ2-7
V gene: TRBV9

CDR3 DNA: TGTGCCTGGAGTGGAGGTTCCCGCTCTGGAAACACCATATATTTT
CDR3 protein: CAWSGGSRSGNTIYF
D gene: .
clone size: .
J gene: TRBJ1-3
V gene: TRBV30

CDR3 DNA: TGTGCCAGCAGCCGAGGGGCGGGGGGCATTCTATACGAGCAGTACTTC
CDR3 protein: CASSRGAGGILYEQYF
D gene: TRBD2
clone size: .
J gene: TRBJ2-7
V gene: TRBV7-8

CDR3 DNA: TGTGCCAGCTCACCGAACCGGGACAGGGGTGAGTCACCCCTCCACTTT
CDR3 protein: CASSPNRDRGESPLHF
D gene: TRBD1
clone size: .
J gene: TRBJ1-6
V gene: TRBV18

CDR3 DNA: TGCGCCAGCAGCTTGGGGACAGGTGGGACCTACGAGCAGTACTTC
CDR3 protein: CASSLGTGGTYEQYF
D gene: TRBD1
clone size: .
J gene: TRBJ2-7
V gene: TRBV5-1

CDR3 DNA: TGTGCCAGCAGCACCCAACGGGACAGGGGTTATGGCTACACCTTC
CDR3 protein: CASSTQRDRGYGYTF
D gene: TRBD1
clone size: .
J gene: TRBJ1-2
V gene: TRBV7-9

CDR3 DNA: TGTGCCAGTAGTATAGATCGTAGCAGGGCCGGGGAGCTGTTTTTT
CDR3 protein: CASSIDRSRAGELFF
D gene: .
clone size: .
J gene: TRBJ2-2
V gene: TRBV19

CDR3 DNA: TGTGCCAGCAGCTTGGGAGCGGGGCATAATGGCTACACCTTC
CDR3 protein: CASSLGAGHNGYTF
D gene: .
clone size: .
J gene: TRBJ1-2
V gene: TRBV5-6

CDR3 DNA: TGTGCCAGCACCCAAAGGGGCATGAACACTGAAGCTTTCTTT
CDR3 protein: CASTQRGMNTEAFF
D gene: .
clone size: once
J gene: TRBJ1-1
V gene: TRBV28

CDR3 DNA: TGTGCCAGCAGCTTGGGAGGGAGGGCTAGGGACGAGCAGTACTTC
CDR3 protein: CASSLGGRARDEQYF
D gene: TRBD2
clone size: many
J gene: TRBJ2-7
V gene: TRBV5-5

CDR3 DNA: TGCAGCGATACGGACAGTTATGGCTACACCTTC
CDR3 protein: CSDTDSYGYTF
D gene: .
clone size: .
J gene: TRBJ1-2
V gene: TRBV20-1

CDR3 DNA: TGCAGTGCTAGAGTCGCGGAAAAACTGTTTTTT
CDR3 protein: CSARVAEKLFF
D gene: .
clone size: .
J gene: TRBJ1-4
V gene: TRBV20-1

CDR3 DNA: TGTGCCAGCAGCCTCGGGGACAGGGACGAAAAACTGTTTTTT
CDR3 protein: CASSLGDRDEKLFF
D gene: TRBD1
clone size: .
J gene: TRBJ1-4
V gene: TRBV13

CDR3 DNA: TGTGCCAGCGCCGGGACTAGCAGCCCAAAAAACATTCAGTACTTC
CDR3 protein: CASAGTSSPKNIQYF
D gene: TRBD2
clone size: .
J gene: TRBJ2-4
V gene: TRBV3-1/TRBV3-2

CDR3 DNA: TGTGCCAGCAGTTTAATCGGGTTCTACGAGCAGTACTTC
CDR3 protein: CASSLIGFYEQYF
D gene: .
clone size: once
J gene: TRBJ2-7
V gene: TRBV12-3/TRBV12-4

CDR3 DNA: TGCGCCAGCAGCTTGCCACGGGATGAGACCCAGTACTTC
CDR3 protein: CASSLPRDETQYF
D gene: .
clone size: .
J gene: TRBJ2-5
V gene: TRBV5-1

CDR3 DNA: TGTGCCAGCACCCCCTCAAGGACAGGGGACCCCTACGAGCAGTACTTC
CDR3 protein: CASTPSRTGDPYEQYF
D gene: TRBD1
clone size: .
J gene: TRBJ2-7
V gene: TRBV25-1

CDR3 DNA: TGTGCCAGCAGTTTACAGGGATACACTAGCTACACCTTC
CDR3 protein: CASSLQGYTSYTF
D gene: .
clone size: .
J gene: TRBJ1-2
V gene: TRBV28

CDR3 DNA: TGTGCCAGCAGTGGGACAGGGGCCATTGGCGGGGAGCTGTTTTTT
CDR3 protein: CASSGTGAIGGELFF
D gene: TRBD1
clone size: .
J gene: TRBJ2-2
V gene: TRBV2

CDR3 DNA: TGTGCCAGCAGCAGACAGGGGGCGGGTGGCTACACCTTC
CDR3 protein: CASSRQGAGGYTF
D gene: TRBD1
clone size: .
J gene: TRBJ1-2
V gene: TRBV7-2

CDR3 DNA: TGCGCCAGCAGCCACGTGGGGCGGAGGAACACTGAAGCTTTCTTT
CDR3 protein: CASSHVGRRNTEAFF
D gene: .
clone size: .
J gene: TRBJ1-1
V gene: TRBV4-1

CDR3 DNA: TGTGCCAGCAGCCCTCGCGAAGGGGGCGCGGACGGCTACACCTTC
CDR3 protein: CASSPREGGADGYTF
D gene: TRBD1
clone size: .
J gene: TRBJ1-2
V gene: TRBV16

CDR3 DNA: TGTGCCACCAGCAGAGATGGGGCAACAGGGGCCTCATACAATGAGCAGTTCTTC
CDR3 protein: CATSRDGATGASYNEQFF
D gene: TRBD1
clone size: .
J gene: TRBJ2-1
V gene: TRBV15

CDR3 DNA: TGTGCCTGGAGTCCCGGGGGGGGCGGCTACACCTTC
CDR3 protein: CAWSPGGGGYTF
D gene: .
clone size: .
J gene: TRBJ1-2
V gene: TRBV30

CDR3 DNA: TGTGCCAGCAGCTTAGATCTTGGGACAGGGGACACTGAAGCTTTCTTT
CDR3 protein: CASSLDLGTGDTEAFF
D gene: TRBD1
clone size: few
J gene: TRBJ1-1
V gene: TRBV11-2

CDR3 DNA: TGTGCCAGCAGCCCAAACAGGGTGAGGTTCAATGAGCAGTTCTTC
CDR3 protein: CASSPNRVRFNEQFF
D gene: .
clone size: .
J gene: TRBJ2-1
V gene: TRBV3-1/TRBV3-2

CDR3 DNA: TGTGCCAGCAGCTTAGATCAGGGAGGCGCAGATACGCAGTATTTT
CDR3 protein: CASSLDQGGADTQYF
D gene: .
clone size: once
J gene: TRBJ2-3
V gene: TRBV11-2

CDR3 DNA: TGTGCCAGCAGTGGGACAGAACTCTCGAGCGGTTATGGCTACACCTTC
CDR3 protein: CASSGTELSSGYGYTF
D gene: .
clone size: .
J gene: TRBJ1-2
V gene: TRBV6-1

CDR3 DNA: TGTGCCAGCAGTTTCCTCTCGAAACTCTCGTACGAATGGTACGAGCAGTACTTC
CDR3 protein: CASSFLSKLSYEWYEQYF
D gene: .
clone size: .
J gene: TRBJ2-7
V gene: TRBV27

CDR3 DNA: TGCGCCAGCAGCCAAGCAGGGACTAGCGGGAGCGGGGGGGAGACCCAGTACTTC
CDR3 protein: CASSQAGTSGSGGETQYF
D gene: TRBD2
clone size: few
J gene: TRBJ2-5
V gene: TRBV4-1

CDR3 DNA: TGCGCCAGCAGCTTGCGCTTCCTGGACAGGGGCCACTATGGCTACACCTTC
CDR3 protein: CASSLRFLDRGHYGYTF
D gene: TRBD1
clone size: .
J gene: TRBJ1-2
V gene: TRBV5-1

CDR3 DNA: TGTGCCTCTCGGGACAGGGGGCCGGGTGAGCAGTTCTTC
CDR3 protein: CASRDRGPGEQFF
D gene: TRBD1
clone size: .
J gene: TRBJ2-1
V gene: TRBV27

CDR3 DNA: TGTGCCAGCAGTTACTATCGGGATCCGAACACTGAAGCTTTCTTT
CDR3 protein: CASSYYRDPNTEAFF
D gene: .
clone size: .
J gene: TRBJ1-1
V gene: TRBV6-5

CDR3 DNA: TGTGCCAGCAGTGAAGATACAGGGGGACCAGATACGCAGTATTTT
CDR3 protein: CASSEDTGGPDTQYF
D gene: TRBD1
clone size: once
J gene: TRBJ2-3
V gene: TRBV6-1